This is a list of T cell receptor beta chains from one sample in a study of tumor and adjacent non-tumor tissue in lung cancer. TCRdb passed the multiplex PCR reads through MiXCR, listing each CDR3 protein once. This table holds roughly 76,000 distinct CDR3 sequences, roughly 70% found once. The sequenced sample consisted of lung tumor tissue. Receptors were obtained from a woman in her 70s with non-small cell lung cancer. CDR3s leave out the opening cysteine and the closing phenylalanine or tryptophan.

AISETSGRETHY	TRBV10-3	TRBJ2-5
ASSSTGPRGELF	TRBV7-9	TRBJ2-1
ATCDPDYSGMPYNEQF	TRBV24-1	TRBJ2-1
ASSPSWGIQETQY	TRBV6-5	TRBJ2-5
ASIELGGGRNTQY	TRBV6-2/TRBV6-3	TRBJ2-3
ASSSLVAGWDEQY	TRBV11-2	TRBJ2-7
ASSLQPEQGDTGGPF	TRBV4-1	TRBJ2-2
ASSQSPGTDDSSLH	TRBV4-1	TRBJ1-6
SIEGTSGDEGTQY	TRBV29-1	TRBJ2-5
ANSQIEAGGPPYEQY	TRBV14	TRBJ2-7
AWSASQDSEQY	TRBV30	TRBJ2-7
ASATSRLGGETQY	TRBV12-3/TRBV12-4	TRBJ2-5
ASSPRDGPSTDKQY	TRBV5-6	TRBJ2-3
ANSLYGGTAGGVTGELF	TRBV28	TRBJ2-2
AWRGGTGEAF	TRBV30	TRBJ1-1
ASTYSDMMNYGYT	TRBV6-6	TRBJ1-2
ASSSTSDRGNTIC	TRBV7-9	TRBJ1-3
ASSYAMSSYIEQF	TRBV6-6	TRBJ2-1
ATSGLAGTANTGELF	TRBV24-1	TRBJ2-2
ASSQTPGIDNSPLH	TRBV4-1	TRBJ1-6
ASSEEYETQY	TRBV25-1	TRBJ2-5
SVVGAGADTQY	TRBV29-1	TRBJ2-5
ASSTQGDTEAF	TRBV5-1	TRBJ1-1
IVREGASEKLF	TRBV29-1	TRBJ1-4
SASQGASLDDTEAF	TRBV20-1	TRBJ1-1
ASSEADRGDQPQH	TRBV6-1	TRBJ1-5
SVRPLEGSYNEQF	TRBV29-1	TRBJ2-1
ASSILRNCRGRRNSPLH	TRBV6-9	TRBJ1-6
IASDGGGARVNYGYT	TRBV20-1	TRBJ1-2
AWSAWAVLAGTQY	TRBV30	TRBJ2-3
ASSKRTPGTDTHY	TRBV4-1	TRBJ2-3
ASTLVQGNQPHH	TRBV28	TRBJ1-5
SAGGLADAGDTQY	TRBV29-1	TRBJ2-3